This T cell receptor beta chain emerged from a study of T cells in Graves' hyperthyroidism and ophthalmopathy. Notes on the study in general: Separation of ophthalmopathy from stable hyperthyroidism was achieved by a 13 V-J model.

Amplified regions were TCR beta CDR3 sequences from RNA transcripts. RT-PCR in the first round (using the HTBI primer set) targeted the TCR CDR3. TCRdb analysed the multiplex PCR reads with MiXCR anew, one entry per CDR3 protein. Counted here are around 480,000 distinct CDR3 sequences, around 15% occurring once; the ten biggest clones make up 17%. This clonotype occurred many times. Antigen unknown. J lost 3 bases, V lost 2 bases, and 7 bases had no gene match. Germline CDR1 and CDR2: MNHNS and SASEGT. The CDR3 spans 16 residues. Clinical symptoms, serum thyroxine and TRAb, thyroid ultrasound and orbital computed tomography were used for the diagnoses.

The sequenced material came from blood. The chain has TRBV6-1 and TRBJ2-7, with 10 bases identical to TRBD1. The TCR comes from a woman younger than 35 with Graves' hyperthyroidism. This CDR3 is CASSEFPRDRGYEQYV. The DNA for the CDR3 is TGTGCCAGCAGTGAATTTCCCCGGGACAGGGGCTACGAGCAGTACGTC.